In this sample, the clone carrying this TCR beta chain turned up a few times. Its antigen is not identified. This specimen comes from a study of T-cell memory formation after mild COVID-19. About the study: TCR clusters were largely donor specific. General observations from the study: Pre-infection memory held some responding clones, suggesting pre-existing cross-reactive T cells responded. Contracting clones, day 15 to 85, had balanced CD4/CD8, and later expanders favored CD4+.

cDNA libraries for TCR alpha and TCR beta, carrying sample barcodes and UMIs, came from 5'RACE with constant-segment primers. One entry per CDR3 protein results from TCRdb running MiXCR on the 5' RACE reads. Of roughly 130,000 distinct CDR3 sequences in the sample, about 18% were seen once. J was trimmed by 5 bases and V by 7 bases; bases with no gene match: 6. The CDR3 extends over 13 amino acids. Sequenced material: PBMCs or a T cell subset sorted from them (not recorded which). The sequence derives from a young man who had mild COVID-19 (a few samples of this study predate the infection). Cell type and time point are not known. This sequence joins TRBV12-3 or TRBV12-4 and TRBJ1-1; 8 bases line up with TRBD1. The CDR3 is CASTSDRGTEAFF. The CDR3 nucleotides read TGTGCCAGCACTTCCGACAGGGGTACTGAAGCTTTCTTT.